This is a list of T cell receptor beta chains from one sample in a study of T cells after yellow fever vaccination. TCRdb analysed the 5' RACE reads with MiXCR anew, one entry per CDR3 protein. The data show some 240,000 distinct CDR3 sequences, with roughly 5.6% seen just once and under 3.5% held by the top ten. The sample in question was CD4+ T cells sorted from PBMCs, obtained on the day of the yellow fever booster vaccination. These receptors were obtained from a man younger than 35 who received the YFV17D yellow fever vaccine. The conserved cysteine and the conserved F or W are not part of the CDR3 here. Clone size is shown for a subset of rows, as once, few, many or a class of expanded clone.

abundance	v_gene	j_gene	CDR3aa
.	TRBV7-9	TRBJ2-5	ASSWRGPTQY
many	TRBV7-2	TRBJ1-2	ASSPPDSLDGYT
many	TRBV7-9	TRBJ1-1	ASSLPVGQGAF
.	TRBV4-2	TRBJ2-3	ASSQEGRWTTDTQY
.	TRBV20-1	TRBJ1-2	SALTVNGYT
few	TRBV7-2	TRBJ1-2	ASSLLGTNYGYT
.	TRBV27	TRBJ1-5	ASRKGGQSNQPQH
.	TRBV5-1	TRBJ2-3	ASSSYPGGEGTDTQY
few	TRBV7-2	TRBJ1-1	ASSLARADTEAF
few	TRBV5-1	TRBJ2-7	ASSLAASHEQY
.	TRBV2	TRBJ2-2	ASSPRGGAAGELF
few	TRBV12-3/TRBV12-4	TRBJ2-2	ASSFRLAGGLHTGELF
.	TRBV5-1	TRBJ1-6	ASSLRTGSLSPLH
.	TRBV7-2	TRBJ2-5	ASSLALGGVETQY
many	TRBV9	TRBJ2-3	ASRARGGFRTDTQY